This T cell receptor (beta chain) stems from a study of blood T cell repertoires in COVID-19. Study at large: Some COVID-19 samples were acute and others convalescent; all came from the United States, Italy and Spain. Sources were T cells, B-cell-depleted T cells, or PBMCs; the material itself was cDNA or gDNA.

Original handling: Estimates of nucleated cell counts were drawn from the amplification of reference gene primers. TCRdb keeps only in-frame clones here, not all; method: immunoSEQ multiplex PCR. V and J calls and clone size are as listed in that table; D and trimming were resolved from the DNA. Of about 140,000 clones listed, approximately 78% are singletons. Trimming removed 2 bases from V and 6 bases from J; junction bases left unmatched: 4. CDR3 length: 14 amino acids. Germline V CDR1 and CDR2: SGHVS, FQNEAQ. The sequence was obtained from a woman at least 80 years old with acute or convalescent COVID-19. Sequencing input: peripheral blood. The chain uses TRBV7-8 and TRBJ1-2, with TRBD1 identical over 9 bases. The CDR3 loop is CASSLYGDRDGYTF. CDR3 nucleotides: TGTGCCAGCAGCTTATACGGGGACAGGGATGGCTACACCTTC.